These T cell receptor beta chains were read from a single sample in a study of monozygotic twins with inflammatory bowel disease. After re-calling the 5' RACE reads, TCRdb lists one entry per CDR3 protein, DNA absent. This repertoire includes hundreds of thousands of distinct CDR3 sequences. Input material: blood. These receptors came from a human donor with ulcerative colitis or Crohn's disease, or a healthy co-twin of an affected twin (not recorded which). Both conserved end residues are part of each CDR3.

j_call v_call cdr3_aa
TRBJ2-3 TRBV20-1 CSARVRAADTQYF
TRBJ2-5 TRBV28 CASSLMGLEEGTQYF
TRBJ2-1 TRBV7-8 CASSLLDSYNEQFF
TRBJ2-7 TRBV9 CASSAGTGAAYEQYF
TRBJ2-4 TRBV12-3/TRBV12-4 CASSLSGGAGPANIQYF
TRBJ2-7 TRBV7-8 CASSLVRGLNYEQYF
TRBJ2-1 TRBV7-9 CASSLVSENEQFF
TRBJ1-4 TRBV7-8 CASSFAGFGEKLFF
TRBJ2-7 TRBV19 CASRDRAYEQYF
TRBJ2-7 TRBV19 CASSITDGPYEQYF
TRBJ1-1 TRBV4-1 CASSQDLAERNTEAFF
TRBJ2-7 TRBV28 CASSLVGSPAEQYF
TRBJ2-3 TRBV6-5 CASSSRRVIADTQYF
TRBJ2-7 TRBV7-9 CASSWGDSEQYF
TRBJ2-3 TRBV29-1 CSGNRGVPDTQYF
TRBJ2-2 TRBV7-9 CASNNFPGDRATGELFF
TRBJ2-1 TRBV12-3/TRBV12-4 CASSFLPGLGASEQFF
TRBJ2-5 TRBV6-1 CASSVGFWETQYF
TRBJ1-1 TRBV5-1 CASTADSTNTEAFF
TRBJ1-5 TRBV4-2 CASSQGDQPQHF
TRBJ1-1 TRBV29-1 CSVCFMNTEAFF
TRBJ2-2 TRBV6-5 CASSYFGGLNTGELFF
TRBJ1-6 TRBV7-3 CASSLRTNLNRGGKDNSPLHF
TRBJ2-3 TRBV7-3 CASSLGGGADSDTQYF
TRBJ2-7 TRBV12-3/TRBV12-4 CASTVQGAEQYF
TRBJ2-3 TRBV6-5 CASSYSGRLMGDTQYF
TRBJ2-5 TRBV12-3/TRBV12-4 CASTARDKETQYF
TRBJ2-7 TRBV24-1 CATSDPRVREQYF
TRBJ2-3 TRBV7-2 CASSLNSVTQYF
TRBJ2-1 TRBV30 CAWESGKSSYNEQFF
TRBJ1-5 TRBV7-8 CASGGTVNQPQHF
TRBJ2-2 TRBV20-1 CSAPDRRTNTGELFF
TRBJ2-1 TRBV14 CASSPWEGHNEQFF
TRBJ1-1 TRBV7-2 CASSFFRAIPEAFF
TRBJ1-2 TRBV12-3/TRBV12-4 CASSFGKTANYGYTF
TRBJ1-1 TRBV4-1 CASSTQTGFTEAFF
TRBJ2-5 TRBV6-5 CASSYRQFQETQYF
TRBJ2-2 TRBV18 CASSPRRREVAGFANTGELFF
TRBJ1-5 TRBV16 CASSPRQGVNQPQHF
TRBJ1-2 TRBV28 CASRRGGTNYGYTF
TRBJ2-2 TRBV24-1 CATSDPTSGYTGELFF
TRBJ2-3 TRBV7-3 CASSLVRGGSPDTQYF
TRBJ2-5 TRBV20-1 CSAPPGAGRSGETQYF
TRBJ2-7 TRBV5-1 CASSLARDPYEQYF
TRBJ1-6 TRBV25-1 CASSPLNSYNSPLHF
TRBJ2-7 TRBV5-1 CASSLYPAGESYEQYF
TRBJ2-6 TRBV30 CAWSRDLSSGANVLTF
TRBJ2-3 TRBV5-1 CASSDLGGSDTQYF
TRBJ1-4 TRBV6-1 CASGQIPTNEKLFF
TRBJ2-3 TRBV7-3 CASSLTHGADTQYF